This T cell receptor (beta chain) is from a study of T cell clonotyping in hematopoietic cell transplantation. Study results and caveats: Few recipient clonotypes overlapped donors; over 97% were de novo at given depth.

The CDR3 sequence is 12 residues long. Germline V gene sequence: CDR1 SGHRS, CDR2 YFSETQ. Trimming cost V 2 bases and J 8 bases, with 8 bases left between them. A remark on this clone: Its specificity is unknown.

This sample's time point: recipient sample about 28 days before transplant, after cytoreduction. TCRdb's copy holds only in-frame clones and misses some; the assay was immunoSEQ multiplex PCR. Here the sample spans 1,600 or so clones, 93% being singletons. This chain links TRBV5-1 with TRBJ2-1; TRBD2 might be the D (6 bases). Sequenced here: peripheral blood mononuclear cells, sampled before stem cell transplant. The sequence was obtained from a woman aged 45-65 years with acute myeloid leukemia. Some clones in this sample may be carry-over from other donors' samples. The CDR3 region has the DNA TGCGCCAGCAGCTTATGGGGGGATGAGCAGTTCTTC. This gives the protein CASSLWGDEQFF.